Detailed here is one TCR beta chain. Its target is not known. Trimming removed 5 bases from V and 2 bases from J, with 16 bases in between. The CDR3 contains 15 residues. Germline CDR1 SEHNR, CDR2 FQNEAQ (reference sequence). TCRdb's copy holds only in-frame clones and misses some; the assay was immunoSEQ multiplex PCR. The table records more than 600,000 clones, 92% of them present only once. The entry originates in a study of shared clonotypes between healthy human individuals. About the research overall: Per-donor plates numbered three CD4 naive, three CD4 memory, two CD8 naive and one CD8 memory.

Naive CD8 cells, CD45RO-negative and positively selected for CCR7, excluded terminally differentiated effector memory CD45RA+ cells. Regarding the study as a whole: The donor pool, a small one, limited the genetic and exposure-history diversity represented.

The TCR comes from a man under 40 in good health. J is TRBJ2-7 and V is TRBV7-9, with D tentatively TRBD1 or TRBD2 (5 bases each). The specimen sequenced was naive CD8+ T cells sorted from blood. In DNA, the CDR3 is TGTGCCAGCAGCATAGGGACCACAAGGCCCTACGAGCAGTACTTC. It codes for CASSIGTTRPYEQYF.